This TCR beta chain comes out of a study of blood T cell repertoires in COVID-19. For the study at large: Collection of acute and convalescent COVID-19 samples took place in the United States, Italy and Spain. Nucleic acid was either cDNA or gDNA, and it came from T cells, B-cell-depleted T cells, or PBMCs.

The assay was immunoSEQ multiplex PCR, and TCRdb's table has in-frame clones only and misses some. In the table there are about 200,000 clones, about 76% of which are singletons. Adults between about 18 and 89 years of age took part from 24 US areas. The CDR3 consists of 11 residues. Unmatched junction bases numbered 8, after V lost 8 bases and J lost 11 bases. The rearrangement joins TRBV12-3 or TRBV12-4 to TRBJ1-1, with 7 bases fitting TRBD1. This TCR came from a woman in her 50s with acute COVID-19. Sequenced sample: PBMCs or T cells enriched from blood (not recorded which). In nucleotides, the CDR3 is TGTGCCAGCCGAACCGGGACAGAGGCTTTCTTT. This translates into CASRTGTEAFF.